This T cell receptor (beta chain) is from a study of response to subunit inactivated influenza vaccine. Looked up from germline, CDR1 is SQVTM and CDR2 is ANQGSEA. CDR3 size: 14 residues. Trimming stripped 6 bases from V and 0 bases from J, with 11 bases between. There are many counts of this clonotype. The antigen remains unidentified. Study-level findings and limits: It was suggested by the authors that few new T cells are recruited by each seasonal influenza vaccination.

MiXCR, applied by TCRdb to the RT-PCR reads, yields one record per CDR3 protein. The sample lists roughly 670,000 distinct CDR3 sequences; around 15% were seen once. This sequence originates from a man aged 50-60 years who received an inactivated influenza vaccine. The sample here was PBMCs from blood, taken 14 to 15 days before vaccination. The chain has TRBV29-1 and TRBJ2-2, with a weak D call TRBD2 (5 bases). The CDR3 loop is CSVERRANTGELFF. The CDR3 region has the DNA TGCAGCGTGGAGCGGAGAGCGAACACCGGGGAGCTGTTTTTT.